This T cell receptor (beta chain) was obtained from a study of CD8 T cells in Susac syndrome. Study-wide results and limits: By the study's own acknowledgment, its TCR sequencing and HLA analysis included relatively few individuals.

This clonotype came up once. Its target is not known. When the RNA was reverse transcribed, random hexamers were used with an input of about 0.5 to 1 ug. One entry per CDR3 protein results from TCRdb running MiXCR on the immunoSEQ multiplex PCR reads. The sample contains under 150,000 distinct CDR3 sequences, 90% to 95% of which appear only once. V lost 4 bases to trimming and J lost 0 bases, with 7 bases between them. The CDR3 length is 14 residues. Per the germline V gene, CDR1 is SGHDN and CDR2 is FVKESK. V usage is TRBV14 and J usage is TRBJ1-5, with a tentative D call TRBD1 (6 bases). The source is a human donor with multiple sclerosis. The sample taken for sequencing was CD4+ T cells from PBMCs. The CDR3 DNA sequence: TGTGCCAGCAGCCCACAGGGTAGCAATCAGCCCCAGCATTTT. Amino acids: CASSPQGSNQPQHF.